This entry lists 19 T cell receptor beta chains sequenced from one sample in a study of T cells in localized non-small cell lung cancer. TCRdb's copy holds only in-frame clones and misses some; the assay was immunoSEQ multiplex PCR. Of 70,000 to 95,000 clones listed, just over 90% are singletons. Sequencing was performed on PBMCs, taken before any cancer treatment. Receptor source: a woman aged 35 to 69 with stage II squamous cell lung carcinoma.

CDR3: CASSAPARGSYGYTF. DNA for the CDR3: TGTGCCAGCAGTGCCCCTGCGAGGGGCAGCTATGGCTACACCTTC. The gene calls are TRBV2 and TRBJ1-2, with D perhaps matching TRBD1 (5 bases). Trimming took 4 bases from V and 4 from J, leaving 16 bases between them. This CDR3 comprises 15 residues. From germline, CDR1 is SNHLY and CDR2 FYNNEI.

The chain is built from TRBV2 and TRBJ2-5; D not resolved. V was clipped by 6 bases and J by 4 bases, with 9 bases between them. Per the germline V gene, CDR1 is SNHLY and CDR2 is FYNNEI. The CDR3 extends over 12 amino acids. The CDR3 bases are TGTGCCAGCAGCCCAAATAGAGAGACCCAGTACTTC. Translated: CASSPNRETQYF.

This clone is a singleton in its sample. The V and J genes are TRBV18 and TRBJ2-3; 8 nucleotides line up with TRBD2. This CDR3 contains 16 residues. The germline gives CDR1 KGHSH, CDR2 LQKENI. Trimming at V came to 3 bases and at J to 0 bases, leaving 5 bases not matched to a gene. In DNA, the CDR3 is TGTGCCAGCTCACCGACGGGAGGGTCTAGCACAGATACGCAGTATTTT. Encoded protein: CASSPTGGSSTDTQYF.

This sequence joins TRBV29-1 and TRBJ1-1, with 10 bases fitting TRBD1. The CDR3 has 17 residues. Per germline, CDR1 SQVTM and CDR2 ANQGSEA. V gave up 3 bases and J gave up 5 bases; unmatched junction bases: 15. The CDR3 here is CSVDGRGQGPKGTEAFF. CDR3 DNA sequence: TGCAGCGTTGATGGGAGGGGACAGGGGCCAAAAGGGACTGAAGCTTTCTTT.

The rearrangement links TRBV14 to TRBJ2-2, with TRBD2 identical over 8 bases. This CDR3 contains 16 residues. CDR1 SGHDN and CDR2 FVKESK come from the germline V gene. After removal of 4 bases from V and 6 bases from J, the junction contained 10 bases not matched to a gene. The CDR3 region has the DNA TGTGCCAGCAGCCGAAGCGCCGGGGGGGCCGCCGGGGAGCTGTTTTTT. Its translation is CASSRSAGGAAGELFF. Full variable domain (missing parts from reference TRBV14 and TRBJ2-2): EAGVTQFPSHSVIEKGQTVTLRCDPISGHDNLYWYRRVMGKEIKFLLHFVKESKQDESGMPNNRFLAERTGGTYSTLKVQPAELEDSGVYFCASSRSAGGAAGELFFGEGSRLTVL.

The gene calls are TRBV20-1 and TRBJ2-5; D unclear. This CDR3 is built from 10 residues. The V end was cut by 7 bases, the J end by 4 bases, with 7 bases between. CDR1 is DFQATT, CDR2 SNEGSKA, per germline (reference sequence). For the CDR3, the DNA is TGCAGTGGAGATCGAGAGACCCAGTACTTC. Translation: CSGDRETQYF.

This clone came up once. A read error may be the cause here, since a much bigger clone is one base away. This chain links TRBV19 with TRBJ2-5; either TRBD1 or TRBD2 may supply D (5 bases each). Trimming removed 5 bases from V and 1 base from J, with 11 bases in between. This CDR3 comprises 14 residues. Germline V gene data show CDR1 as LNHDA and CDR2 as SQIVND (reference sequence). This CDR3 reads CASSSRDGQETQYF. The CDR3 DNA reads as TGTGCCAGTAGTTCGAGGGACGGCCAAGAGACCCAGTACTTC.

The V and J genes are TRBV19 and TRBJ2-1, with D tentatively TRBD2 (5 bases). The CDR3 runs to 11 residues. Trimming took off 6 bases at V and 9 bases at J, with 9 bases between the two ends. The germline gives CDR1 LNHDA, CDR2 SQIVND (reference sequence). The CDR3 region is CASRDRGEQFF. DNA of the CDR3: TGTGCCAGTAGGGACCGGGGTGAGCAGTTCTTC.

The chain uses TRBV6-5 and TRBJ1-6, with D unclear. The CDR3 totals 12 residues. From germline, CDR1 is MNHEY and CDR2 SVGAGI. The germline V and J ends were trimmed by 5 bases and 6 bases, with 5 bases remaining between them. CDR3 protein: CASSLFNSPLHF. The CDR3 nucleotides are TGTGCCAGCAGTCTCTTTAATTCACCCCTCCACTTT.

The CDR3 sequence: CASSYIGGRTEAFF. The DNA for the CDR3 is TGTGCCAGCAGTTACATAGGTGGCCGAACTGAAGCTTTCTTT. V usage is TRBV6-5 and J usage is TRBJ1-1; D gene uncertain. Germline CDR1 is MNHEY and CDR2 is SVGAGI. Trimming removed 2 bases at V and 5 bases at J, with 12 bases between. This CDR3 has 14 amino acids.

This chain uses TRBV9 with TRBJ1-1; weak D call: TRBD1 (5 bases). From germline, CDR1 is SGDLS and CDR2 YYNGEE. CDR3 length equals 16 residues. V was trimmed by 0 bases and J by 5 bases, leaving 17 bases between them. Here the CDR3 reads CASSVAGDPLNTEAFF. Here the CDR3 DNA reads TGTGCCAGCAGCGTAGCTGGGGACCCTCTCAATACTGAAGCTTTCTTT.

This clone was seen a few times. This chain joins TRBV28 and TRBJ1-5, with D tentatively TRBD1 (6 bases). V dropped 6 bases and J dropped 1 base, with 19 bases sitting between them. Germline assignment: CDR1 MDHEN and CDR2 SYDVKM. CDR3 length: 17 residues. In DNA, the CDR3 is TGTGCCAGCAGCCGAACCGAGACAGGCGAAAGCAATCAGCCCCAGCATTTT. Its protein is CASSRTETGESNQPQHF.

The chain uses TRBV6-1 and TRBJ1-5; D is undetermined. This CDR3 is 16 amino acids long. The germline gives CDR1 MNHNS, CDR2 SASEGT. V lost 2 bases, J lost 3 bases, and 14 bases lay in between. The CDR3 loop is CASSERAVGFNQPQHF. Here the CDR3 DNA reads TGTGCCAGCAGTGAAAGGGCTGTAGGTTTCAATCAGCCCCAGCATTTT.

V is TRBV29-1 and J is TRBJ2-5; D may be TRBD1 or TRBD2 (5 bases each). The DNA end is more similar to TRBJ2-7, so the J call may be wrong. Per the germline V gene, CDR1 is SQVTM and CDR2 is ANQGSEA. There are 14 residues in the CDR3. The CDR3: CSVVRDLGRYEQYF. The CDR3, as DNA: TGCAGCGTTGTTAGGGACCTGGGGCGCTACGAGCAGTACTTC.

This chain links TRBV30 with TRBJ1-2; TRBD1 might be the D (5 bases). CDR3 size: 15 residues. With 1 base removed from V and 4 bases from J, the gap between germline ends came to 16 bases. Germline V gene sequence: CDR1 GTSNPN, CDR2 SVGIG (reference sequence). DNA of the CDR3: TGTGCCTGGAGTGCTCCTTCCGGGACCAGCTATGGCTACACCTTC. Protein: CAWSAPSGTSYGYTF.

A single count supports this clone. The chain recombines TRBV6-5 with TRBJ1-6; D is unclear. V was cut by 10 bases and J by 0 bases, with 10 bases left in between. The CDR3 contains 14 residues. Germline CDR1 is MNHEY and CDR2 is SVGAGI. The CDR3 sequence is CATRDTSYNSPLHF. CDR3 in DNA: TGTGCCACCAGAGACACCTCCTATAATTCACCCCTCCACTTT.

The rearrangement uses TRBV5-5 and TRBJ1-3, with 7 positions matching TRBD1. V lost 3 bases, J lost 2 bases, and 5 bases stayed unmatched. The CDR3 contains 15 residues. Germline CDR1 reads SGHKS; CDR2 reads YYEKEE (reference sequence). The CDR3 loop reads CASSSTGQTGNTIYF. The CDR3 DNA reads TGTGCCAGCAGCTCGACAGGGCAGACTGGAAACACCATATATTTT.

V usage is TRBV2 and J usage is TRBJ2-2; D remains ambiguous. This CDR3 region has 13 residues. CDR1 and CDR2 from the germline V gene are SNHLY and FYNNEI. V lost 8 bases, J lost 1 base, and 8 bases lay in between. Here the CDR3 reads CASRRENTGELFF. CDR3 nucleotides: TGTGCCAGCCGTAGGGAGAACACCGGGGAGCTGTTTTTT.

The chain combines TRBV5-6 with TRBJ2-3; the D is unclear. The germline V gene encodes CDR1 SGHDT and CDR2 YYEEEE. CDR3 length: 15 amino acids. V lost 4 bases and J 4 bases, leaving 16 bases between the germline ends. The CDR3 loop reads CASSIRRTGSDTQYF. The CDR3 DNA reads TGTGCCAGCAGCATACGGCGAACGGGCTCAGATACGCAGTATTTT.